This entry features one TCR beta chain sequence. Here immunoSEQ multiplex PCR was the method, and the copy in TCRdb shows in-frame clones only, minus some. This table holds 110,000 or so clones, 85% found once. The data belong to a study of blood T cell repertoires in COVID-19. Germline V CDR1 and CDR2: SGHTA, FQGNSA. The junction had 12 bases not matched to a gene; V was cut back by 7 bases and J by 9 bases. The CDR3 has 15 amino acids. J is TRBJ1-6 and V is TRBV7-2, with TRBD1 matching 7 bases. The sequencing sample was made of peripheral blood. The origin of this receptor is a human donor in a cohort sampled during active COVID-19. CDR3 bases: TGTGCCAGCAACCCCGTCGAGACAGGGAGTTCACCCCTCCACTTT. Translated, it gives CASNPVETGSSPLHF.